The entry that follows covers one T cell receptor (beta chain) sequence. Data came from immunoSEQ multiplex PCR; TCRdb stores just in-frame clones and leaves some out. Counted here are 100,000 to 120,000 clones, approximately 90% occurring once; the ten biggest clones make up 3.7%. These data originate in a study of control samples from healthy donors and cancer patients. V shed 6 bases and J shed 0 bases, with 15 bases lying between them. Germline V gene sequence: CDR1 LNHDA, CDR2 SQIVND (reference sequence). The CDR3 has 17 amino acids. Sequencing input: PBMCs. The sequence came from a woman aged 55 to 70 with lung cancer. The V call is TRBV19, the J call TRBJ2-6; weak D call: TRBD2 (7 bases). The DNA for the CDR3 is TGTGCCAGTAGACTAAAAGGGGGGGGCTCTGGGGCCAACGTCCTGACTTTC. Translating it yields CASRLKGGGSGANVLTF.